A selection of T cell receptor beta chains follows, all from one sample in a study of blood T cells in healthy people across ages. TCRdb used MiXCR to reprocess the 5' RACE reads, holding one entry per CDR3 protein. The repertoire holds 720,000 or so distinct CDR3 sequences, with roughly 43% as singletons. The sequenced sample consisted of blood. All receptors derive from a man older than 75 in good health. CDR3s include the opening cysteine and the closing phenylalanine or tryptophan. Each record gives: V gene, D gene, clone size, J gene, CDR3 protein, CDR3 DNA. A D gene is named only where the DNA matches it firmly. Clone size is shown for a subset of rows, as once, few, many or a class of expanded clone.

>TRBV7-2|TRBD1|few|TRBJ1-6
CASSLKDRGRNSPLHF
TGTGCCAGCAGCCTAAAGGACAGGGGGCGTAATTCACCCCTCCACTTT
>TRBV7-9|.|many|TRBJ2-7
CASSLGGRSNAEQYF
TGTGCCAGCAGCTTAGGGGGGCGCTCGAATGCCGAGCAGTACTTC
>TRBV6-2/TRBV6-3|.|.|TRBJ2-7
CASSYSIQGHEQYF
TGTGCCAGCAGTTACTCGATACAGGGCCACGAGCAGTACTTC
>TRBV27|.|.|TRBJ1-5
CASSSLSTDRKNQPQHF
TGTGCCAGCAGTTCTTTAAGTACGGACAGAAAAAATCAGCCCCAGCATTTT
>TRBV6-5|.|.|TRBJ2-3
CASSYGSGLSTDTQYF
TGTGCCAGCAGTTACGGTTCGGGGCTCAGCACAGATACGCAGTATTTT
>TRBV28|.|.|TRBJ1-1
CASSWRRMNTEAFF
TGTGCCAGCAGTTGGCGGAGGATGAACACTGAAGCTTTCTTT
>TRBV7-2|TRBD1|.|TRBJ1-4
CASSQRTGGNEKLFF
TGTGCCAGCAGCCAAAGGACAGGGGGCAATGAAAAACTGTTTTTT
>TRBV29-1|.|.|TRBJ1-2
CSAQQTGLGGYTF
TGCAGCGCTCAACAAACGGGGCTCGGGGGCTACACCTTC
>TRBV20-1|.|.|TRBJ2-3
CSAILRGRTDTQYF
TGCAGTGCTATTTTGCGGGGGCGCACAGATACGCAGTATTTT
>TRBV18|.|few|TRBJ2-1
CASSPPRSSYNEQFF
TGTGCCAGCTCACCACCGCGGAGCTCCTACAATGAGCAGTTCTTC
>TRBV29-1|TRBD2|many|TRBJ2-7
CSVSRGGGRGAYEQYF
TGCAGCGTTTCTAGGGGTGGCGGGAGAGGGGCCTACGAGCAGTACTTC
>TRBV7-2|.|few|TRBJ1-5
CASSPATGEGQPQHF
TGTGCCAGCAGCCCGGCAACGGGGGAAGGTCAGCCCCAGCATTTT
>TRBV27|TRBD1|.|TRBJ1-2
CARSIGQGGYTF
TGTGCCCGCAGTATAGGACAGGGTGGCTACACCTTC